A selection of T cell receptor beta chains follows, all from one sample in a study of identical twins. TCRdb re-derived calls from the 5' RACE reads in MiXCR, one entry per CDR3 protein. The sample carries about 460,000 distinct CDR3 sequences, about 14% recorded once. This same sample was also taken into another study, of yellow fever vaccine responses in identical twins.

Sequencing input: CD4+ T cells sorted from blood. The receptors here all came from a woman between 18 and 30 years old in good health. The CDR3 runs from the conserved cysteine through the conserved F or W. A D gene is named only where the DNA matches it firmly. The size field is filled for only some rows; it gives once, few, many or a size class.

j_call clone_size d_call v_call cdr3_aa cdr3_nt
TRBJ2-2 many . TRBV12-3/TRBV12-4 CASRTPGITGELFF TGTGCCAGCAGAACCCCGGGGATCACCGGGGAGCTGTTTTTT
TRBJ1-5 . . TRBV20-1 CSAGTVVYQPQHF TGCAGTGCTGGGACCGTAGTGTATCAGCCCCAGCATTTT
TRBJ2-5 many . TRBV27 CASTRGETQYF TGTGCCAGCACCCGCGGTGAGACCCAGTACTTC
TRBJ2-2 many TRBD1 TRBV12-3/TRBV12-4 CASTPTGPNTGELFF TGTGCCAGCACCCCGACAGGGCCGAACACCGGGGAGCTGTTTTTT
TRBJ1-6 few . TRBV11-2 CASSSRERGGSYNSPLHF TGTGCCAGCAGCTCCCGCGAGAGGGGTGGGTCCTATAATTCACCCCTCCACTTT
TRBJ1-1 few . TRBV28 CASSQGKVMNTEAFF TGTGCCAGCAGTCAAGGCAAGGTTATGAACACTGAAGCTTTCTTT
TRBJ1-2 few . TRBV7-2 CASIPYKGYGYTF TGTGCCAGCATCCCCTATAAGGGGTATGGCTACACCTTC
TRBJ1-5 few . TRBV27 CASSPDRGPGASNQPQHF TGTGCCAGCAGTCCGGACAGAGGCCCAGGGGCCAGCAATCAGCCCCAGCATTTT
TRBJ2-1 few . TRBV4-1 CASSQVRGVRYIIHNEQFF TGCGCCAGCAGCCAAGTACGAGGGGTCAGGTATATCATCCACAATGAGCAGTTCTTC
TRBJ1-2 many . TRBV29-1 CSVPLGGGGSYGYTF TGCAGCGTTCCTCTGGGCGGAGGGGGTTCCTATGGCTACACCTTC
TRBJ2-3 . TRBD2 TRBV3-1 CASSQVGSLRGGSDTQYF TGTGCCAGCAGCCAAGTCGGTTCTTTGCGGGGGGGCTCAGATACGCAGTATTTT
TRBJ1-1 . . TRBV3-1 CASSRGESTEAFF TGTGCCAGCAGCCGAGGGGAAAGCACTGAAGCTTTCTTT
TRBJ2-7 . . TRBV20-1 CSARGSLWGYEQYF TGCAGTGCTAGGGGATCTCTGTGGGGTTACGAGCAGTACTTC
TRBJ2-5 . . TRBV12-3/TRBV12-4 CASSFYRDRVETQYF TGTGCCAGCAGTTTCTACCGGGATCGCGTGGAGACCCAGTACTTC
TRBJ2-5 . . TRBV29-1 CSVEVWGQETQYF TGCAGCGTTGAAGTTTGGGGTCAAGAGACCCAGTACTTC
TRBJ2-1 . . TRBV11-1 CASSLESLRDSSYNEQFF TGTGCCAGCAGCTTAGAGTCGTTGCGGGATAGCTCCTACAATGAGCAGTTCTTC
TRBJ2-1 few . TRBV10-3 CAISADERRSYNEQFF TGTGCCATCAGTGCAGATGAGCGGCGCTCCTACAATGAGCAGTTCTTC
TRBJ2-3 many . TRBV5-1 CASSLGGATAPTQYF TGCGCCAGCAGCTTGGGGGGGGCTACGGCCCCTACGCAGTATTTT
TRBJ2-1 . TRBD2 TRBV12-3/TRBV12-4 CASNTWTSGFNEQFF TGTGCCAGCAATACTTGGACTAGTGGGTTCAATGAGCAGTTCTTC
TRBJ2-5 . . TRBV20-1 CSAGTYSSQYF TGCAGTGCTGGGACCTACAGCTCCCAGTACTTC
TRBJ2-5 few TRBD1 TRBV28 CASSLPGQGLRETQYF TGTGCCAGCAGCCTCCCCGGACAGGGTCTGAGAGAGACCCAGTACTTC
TRBJ2-1 few . TRBV20-1 CSAPSSGPRANEQFF TGCAGTGCTCCCTCTTCGGGACCGAGGGCCAATGAGCAGTTCTTC
TRBJ2-3 few TRBD2 TRBV4-3 CASSQGRLAGVDTQYF TGCGCCAGCAGCCAAGGACGGCTAGCGGGAGTAGATACGCAGTATTTT
TRBJ2-5 many TRBD1 TRBV12-3/TRBV12-4 CASRETGRSETQYF TGTGCCAGCAGGGAGACAGGGAGATCGGAGACCCAGTACTTC
TRBJ2-1 few TRBD1 TRBV12-3/TRBV12-4 CASSFRPLTGGLAEQFF TGTGCCAGCAGTTTTCGACCCCTGACAGGGGGTCTGGCTGAGCAGTTCTTC
TRBJ2-1 few . TRBV4-1 CASSQLGGANNEQFF TGCGCCAGCAGCCAGCTAGGGGGGGCCAACAATGAGCAGTTCTTC
TRBJ2-7 few TRBD1 TRBV2 CASTEGTGADEQYF TGTGCCAGCACCGAGGGGACAGGGGCCGACGAGCAGTACTTC
TRBJ1-4 . . TRBV7-9 CASSLQTVEKLFF TGTGCCAGCAGCTTACAGACGGTTGAAAAACTGTTTTTT
TRBJ2-3 . TRBD1 TRBV12-3/TRBV12-4 CASRPLTGGRTDTQYF TGTGCCAGCAGGCCTCTAACAGGGGGCAGGACAGATACGCAGTATTTT
TRBJ2-7 . . TRBV29-1 CSVEDPGQHYEQYF TGCAGCGTTGAAGATCCCGGACAGCACTACGAGCAGTACTTC
TRBJ2-1 many TRBD2 TRBV20-1 CSARWTGGRGEQFF TGCAGTGCTAGATGGACTGGCGGGAGAGGTGAGCAGTTCTTC
TRBJ2-5 few TRBD1 TRBV7-3 CASSQGVSETQYF TGTGCCAGCAGCCAGGGGGTATCGGAGACCCAGTACTTC
TRBJ2-1 . TRBD1 TRBV20-1 CSATTGNLGNEQFF TGCAGTGCTACGACAGGGAATTTAGGGAATGAGCAGTTCTTC
TRBJ2-5 . . TRBV29-1 CSVAQGRETQYF TGCAGCGTGGCCCAGGGCCGTGAGACCCAGTACTTC
TRBJ2-5 . TRBD1 TRBV15 CATSYPDRGQETQYF TGTGCCACCAGCTACCCGGACAGGGGGCAAGAGACCCAGTACTTC
TRBJ2-3 . . TRBV20-1 CSAEDRAQDTQYF TGCAGTGCTGAGGACAGAGCCCAGGATACGCAGTATTTT
TRBJ1-1 few . TRBV20-1 CSATGRVTEAFF TGCAGTGCTACCGGCAGGGTCACTGAAGCTTTCTTT
TRBJ2-5 few . TRBV29-1 CSVARRKETQYF TGCAGCGTTGCCCGCAGAAAAGAGACCCAGTACTTC
TRBJ2-2 . TRBD2 TRBV7-2 CASSFAGGRTGELFF TGTGCCAGCAGCTTTGCGGGGGGAAGGACCGGGGAGCTGTTTTTT
TRBJ2-1 few . TRBV24-1 CATGDGPSSYNEQFF TGTGCCACTGGAGACGGCCCAAGCTCCTACAATGAGCAGTTCTTC
TRBJ2-2 . . TRBV29-1 CSVESPNTGELFF TGCAGCGTTGAATCGCCTAACACCGGGGAGCTGTTTTTT
TRBJ1-1 many . TRBV5-1 CASSQSGGTTEAFF TGCGCCAGCAGCCAAAGCGGGGGCACCACTGAAGCTTTCTTT
TRBJ2-5 . TRBD2 TRBV2 CASSEDSAGGRETQYF TGTGCCAGCAGTGAAGATTCTGCGGGGGGGCGGGAGACCCAGTACTTC
TRBJ2-1 . TRBD2 TRBV6-1 CASRRTLAGASPHEQFF TGTGCCAGCAGAAGGACCCTAGCGGGAGCAAGTCCCCATGAGCAGTTCTTC
TRBJ2-1 many TRBD2 TRBV2 CASSEQDGGTHNEQFF TGTGCCAGCAGTGAGCAGGACGGGGGGACGCACAATGAGCAGTTCTTC
TRBJ2-1 . TRBD2 TRBV29-1 CSAIAGGHSKSSYNEQFF TGCAGCGCTATAGCGGGAGGGCACAGTAAGAGCTCCTACAATGAGCAGTTCTTC